The 19 T cell receptor beta chains given below trace back to one sample, sequenced in a study of control samples from healthy donors and cancer patients. Sequenced by immunoSEQ multiplex PCR; TCRdb stores in-frame clones only, minus some. The repertoire holds roughly 30,000 clones, about 94% seen once, with about 1.7% in the top ten. Sequences were obtained from PBMCs. The source of these receptors is a man aged 40-50 years with colorectal cancer.

The chain carries TRBV5-5 and TRBJ1-6; D is unclear. The germline gives CDR1 SGHKS, CDR2 YYEKEE (reference sequence). V was clipped by 1 base and J by 12 bases, with 8 bases between them. This CDR3 comprises 12 residues. This CDR3 is CASSLLNGPLHF. The CDR3 DNA is TGTGCCAGCAGCTTGCTGAATGGACCCCTCCACTTT.

This clone was observed a handful of times. The chain recombines TRBV6-5 with TRBJ1-1; TRBD1 might be the D (6 bases). Germline V gives CDR1 MNHEY, CDR2 SVGAGI. Trimming left V 5 bases short and J 0 bases short, with 13 bases between. The CDR3 totals 15 residues. The CDR3 here is CASSQSQGLNTEAFF. The CDR3 nucleotides read TGTGCCAGCAGTCAGAGTCAGGGGCTGAACACTGAAGCTTTCTTT.

This rearrangement joins TRBV9 to TRBJ2-3; 7 bases are a match to TRBD1. The CDR3 has 16 amino acids. V trimming: 3 bases; J trimming: 0 bases; junction bases outside the gene matches: 7. Per germline, CDR1 SGDLS and CDR2 YYNGEE. In DNA form, the CDR3 reads TGTGCCAGCAGCGCTCGAGGGGGCAGTAGCACAGATACGCAGTATTTT. Translating gives CASSARGGSSTDTQYF. Filled out from reference TRBV9 and TRBJ2-3, the complete variable domain reads DSGVTQTPKHLITATGQRVTLRCSPRSGDLSVYWYQQSLDQGLQFLIQYYNGEERAKGNILERFSAQQFPDLHSELNLSSLELGDSALYFCASSARGGSSTDTQYFGPGTRLTVL.

The chain couples TRBV27 to TRBJ1-2; possibly TRBD1 for D (5 bases). Per germline, CDR1 MNHEY and CDR2 SMNVEV (reference sequence). CDR3 length: 11 amino acids. Trimming took 5 bases from V and 7 from J, leaving 8 bases between them. CDR3 nucleotide sequence: TGTGCCAGCAGTGGGGGGTTTGGCTACACCTTC. Translating gives CASSGGFGYTF.

The sample holds a few counts of this clone. The rearrangement links TRBV3-1 (or the pseudogene TRBV3-2) to TRBJ1-1; 8 bases line up with TRBD1. The CDR3 is made up of 15 amino acids. The V gene's germline CDR1 is LGHDT and CDR2 YNNKEL (reference sequence). V dropped 0 bases and J dropped 7; count of bases not matched to a gene: 7. The CDR3 sequence: CASSQDSGGASEAFF. In DNA, the CDR3 is TGTGCCAGCAGCCAAGATTCAGGGGGCGCGAGTGAAGCTTTCTTT.

This clone came up once. The chain couples TRBV19 to TRBJ2-7; D unclear. Between the trimmed V and J ends, which lost 6 bases and 3 bases, there was a span of 18 bases. The CDR3 has 15 residues. Germline CDR1 is LNHDA and CDR2 is SQIVND (reference sequence). In DNA form, the CDR3 reads TGTGCCAGTAGAGGTAGTGGTCGTCTCGACTACGAGCAGTACTTC. Protein product: CASRGSGRLDYEQYF. Filled out from reference TRBV19 and TRBJ2-7, the complete variable domain reads DGGITQSPKYLFRKEGQNVTLSCEQNLNHDAMYWYRQDPGQGLRLIYYSQIVNDFQKGDIAEGYSVSREKKESFPLTVTSAQKNPTAFYLCASRGSGRLDYEQYFGPGTRLTVT.

The V and J genes are TRBV19 and TRBJ2-1; 9 nucleotides match TRBD1. This CDR3 contains 15 residues. With V trimmed by 3 bases and J by 7 bases, 7 bases remained unmatched. Germline values: CDR1 LNHDA, CDR2 SQIVND (reference sequence). The DNA of the CDR3 is TGTGCCAGTAGTATGTTCGGACAGGGGACGAATGAGCAGTTCTTC. It translates to CASSMFGQGTNEQFF.

The V call is TRBV11-2, the J call TRBJ2-7, with 10 bases aligning to TRBD2. V lost 4 bases, J lost 4 bases, and 10 bases stayed unmatched. In germline, CDR1 is SGHAT, CDR2 FQNNGV. The CDR3 is made up of 16 amino acids. The CDR3 DNA follows: TGTGCCAGCAGCTCTCAAGCGGGGGGGCAGTTTTACGAGCAGTACTTC. Its protein is CASSSQAGGQFYEQYF.

This sequence joins TRBV7-2 and TRBJ2-1; TRBD1 might be the D (5 bases). Germline V gene data show CDR1 as SGHTA and CDR2 as FQGNSA. The CDR3 consists of 16 residues. Trimming left V 2 bases short and J 3 bases short, with 14 bases between. The CDR3: CASSLQGTPGYNEQFF. The CDR3 bases are TGTGCCAGCAGCTTACAGGGCACCCCGGGCTACAATGAGCAGTTCTTC.

This clone came up once. The chain carries TRBV27 and TRBJ1-2; TRBD1 matches at 8 bases. The ends lost 3 bases at V and 3 bases at J; junction bases unmatched: 6. This CDR3 is built from 15 residues. Germline V CDR1 and CDR2: MNHEY, SMNVEV (reference sequence). The CDR3 is CASSFRRGLDYGYTF. The CDR3 nucleotides are TGTGCCAGCAGTTTTCGCAGGGGGCTGGACTATGGCTACACCTTC.

The chain has TRBV13 and TRBJ2-3; 7 nucleotides align to TRBD1. CDR3 length: 15 residues. Germline V gives CDR1 PRHDT, CDR2 FYEKMQ (reference sequence). V dropped 3 bases and J dropped 2; count of bases not matched to a gene: 5. CDR3 sequence (DNA): TGTGCCAGCAGCTTCGACAGGGAAAACACAGATACGCAGTATTTT. Translated, it gives CASSFDRENTDTQYF.

The gene calls are TRBV2 and TRBJ2-3; TRBD2 might be the D (5 bases). Germline CDR1 and CDR2: SNHLY and FYNNEI. Trimming left V 4 bases short and J 2 bases short, with 13 bases between. There are 15 residues in the CDR3. Here the CDR3 DNA reads TGTGCCAGCAGTGGAAGTGGACTGAACACAGATACGCAGTATTTT. This codes for CASSGSGLNTDTQYF.

This sequence joins TRBV19 and TRBJ1-2; TRBD1 matches at 7 bases. The V gene's germline CDR1 is LNHDA and CDR2 SQIVND (reference sequence). V dropped 3 bases and J dropped 6; count of bases not matched to a gene: 4. This CDR3 comprises 13 residues. The CDR3 spells CASSILGGDGYTF. The CDR3, as DNA: TGTGCCAGTAGTATCTTAGGGGGCGATGGCTACACCTTC.

DNA of the CDR3: TGTGCCAGCACAGAATATAGCAATCAGCCCCAGCATTTT. Translation gives CASTEYSNQPQHF. This chain joins TRBV12-3 or TRBV12-4 and TRBJ1-5, with D hard to call. The CDR3 sequence is 13 residues long. Trimming removed 7 bases from V and 0 bases from J, with 7 bases in between.

V gene TRBV19 combines with J gene TRBJ1-2; possible D gene TRBD1, 5 bases. Trimming removed 5 bases from V and 4 bases from J, with 17 bases in between. CDR1 and CDR2 from the germline V gene are LNHDA and SQIVND (reference sequence). The CDR3 loop spans 15 amino acids. The CDR3 region is CASSFAGLSGYGYTF. As DNA, the CDR3 is TGTGCCAGTAGTTTTGCAGGGCTGAGCGGCTATGGCTACACCTTC.

This chain links TRBV9 with TRBJ2-2, with 9 bases identical to TRBD2. Per germline, CDR1 SGDLS and CDR2 YYNGEE. The CDR3 is 16 residues long. The ends lost 4 bases at V and 7 bases at J; junction bases unmatched: 11. The CDR3 sequence: CASSPSGGGAVGELFF. Written as DNA, the CDR3 is TGTGCCAGCAGCCCCTCGGGCGGGGGGGCCGTCGGGGAGCTGTTTTTT. Variable domain in full (rest from reference TRBV9 and TRBJ2-2): DSGVTQTPKHLITATGQRVTLRCSPRSGDLSVYWYQQSLDQGLQFLIQYYNGEERAKGNILERFSAQQFPDLHSELNLSSLELGDSALYFCASSPSGGGAVGELFFGEGSRLTVL.

The chain combines TRBV6-2 or TRBV6-3 with TRBJ2-1; 7 bases map to TRBD2. CDR1 MNHEY and CDR2 SVGEGT come from the germline V gene. This CDR3 is built from 16 residues. The J segment lost 6 bases and the V segment lost 2 bases, leaving 10 bases of the junction unmatched. DNA for the CDR3: TGTGCCAGCAGTTACCCGACTAGCTCGGGGAGCAATGAGCAGTTCTTC. It encodes CASSYPTSSGSNEQFF.

The chain joins TRBV5-1 to TRBJ2-3; 10 bases align to TRBD1. The CDR3 extends over 18 amino acids. V was pared by 6 bases and J by 0 bases, with 13 bases of the junction left unmatched. Per germline, CDR1 SGHRS and CDR2 YFSETQ. This chain's CDR3 is CASMAGTGVHSSTDTQYF. The CDR3 DNA follows: TGCGCCAGCATGGCCGGGACAGGGGTCCACTCTAGCACAGATACGCAGTATTTT. Variable domain in full (rest from reference TRBV5-1 and TRBJ2-3): KAGVTQTPRYLIKTRGQQVTLSCSPISGHRSVSWYQQTPGQGLQFLFEYFSETQRNKGNFPGRFSGRQFSNSRSEMNVSTLELGDSALYLCASMAGTGVHSSTDTQYFGPGTRLTVL.

The gene calls are TRBV5-4 and TRBJ2-6, with D perhaps TRBD2 (6 bases). V lost 0 bases to trimming and J lost 4 bases, with 14 bases between them. This CDR3 is 17 amino acids long. Germline values: CDR1 SGHNT, CDR2 YYREEE (reference sequence). The CDR3 nucleotides are TGTGCCAGCAGCTTGGTTGGTTGGGGGGACGGGGCCAACGTCCTGACTTTC. Protein sequence: CASSLVGWGDGANVLTF.